The present TCR beta chain was sequenced within a study of shared T cell receptors in the human thymus. V was pared by 7 bases and J by 8 bases, with 1 base of the junction left unmatched. The CDR3 consists of 10 residues. Germline CDR1 reads SGHDT; CDR2 reads YYEEEE. Here immunoSEQ multiplex PCR was the method, and the copy in TCRdb shows in-frame clones only, minus some. Among hundreds of thousands of clones listed, around 87% were seen once. Another study also made use of these data, one on human thymus T cells. This second study notes: Donor material was obtained from healthy Finnish infants undergoing corrective surgery for congenital heart defects. Corrective cardiac surgery supplied the resected thymus tissue. It looked as if thymic and blood repertoires used V and J genes in a biased way. Unrelated people showed highly overlapping thymic repertoires, related research reported.

V usage is TRBV5-6 and J usage is TRBJ2-3, with TRBD2 matching over 7 bases. This clonotype originated in a boy less than two years old with a congenital heart defect. The sample comprised thymocytes. The DNA of the CDR3 is TGTGCCAGCCTAGCGGTTACGCAGTATTTT. Its translation: CASLAVTQYF. Based on the CDR3 plus reference TRBV5-6 and TRBJ2-3, the full variable domain is DAGVTQSPTHLIKTRGQQVTLRCSPKSGHDTVSWYQQALGQGPQFIFQYYEEEERQRGNFPDRFSGHQFPNYSSELNVNALLLGDSALYLCASLAVTQYFGPGTRLTVL.